The source of this T cell receptor beta chain is a study of PD-1 blockade in classical Hodgkin lymphoma. Study as a whole: It was nivolumab at 3 mg/kg, given intravenously every 2 weeks, that patients received.

For this clone: Its antigen is unknown.

Findings of the study overall: After ASCT, patients who started nivolumab under 1 year later were excluded. The diversity seen at baseline in complete responders resembled that of newly diagnosed patients.

Here immunoSEQ multiplex PCR was the method, and the copy in TCRdb shows in-frame clones only, minus some. Seen here are 75,000 to 100,000 clones, 80% to 90% observed once, and the top ten hold around 17%. Relapse was seen in all patients after autologous stem cell transplantation, and brentuximab vedotin exposure was variable. V lost 4 bases to trimming and J lost 6 bases, with 8 bases between them. This CDR3 spans 12 amino acids. In germline, CDR1 is SGHTA, CDR2 FQGNSA. The sequencing here drew on peripheral blood mononuclear cells (PBMCs), taken before the second cycle of nivolumab. The rearrangement links TRBV7-2 to TRBJ2-3, with D unclear. The sequence derives from a human donor with classical Hodgkin lymphoma. CDR3 DNA: TGTGCCAGCAGCTGGCTCTTGGATACGCAGTATTTT. It is translated as CASSWLLDTQYF.